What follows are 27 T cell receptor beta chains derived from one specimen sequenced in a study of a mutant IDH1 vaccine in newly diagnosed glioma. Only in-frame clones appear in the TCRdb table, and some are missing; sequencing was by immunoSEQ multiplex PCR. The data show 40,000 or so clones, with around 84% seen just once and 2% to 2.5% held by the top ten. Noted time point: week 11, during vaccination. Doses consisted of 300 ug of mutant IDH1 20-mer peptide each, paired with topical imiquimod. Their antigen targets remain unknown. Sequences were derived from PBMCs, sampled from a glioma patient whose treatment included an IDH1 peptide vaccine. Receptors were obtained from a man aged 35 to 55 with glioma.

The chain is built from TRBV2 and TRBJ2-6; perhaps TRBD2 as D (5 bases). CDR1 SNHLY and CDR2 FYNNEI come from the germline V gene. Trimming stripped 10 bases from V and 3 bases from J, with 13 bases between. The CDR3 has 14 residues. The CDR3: CATRGLSGANVLTF. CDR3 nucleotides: TGTGCCACTCGCGGGTTAAGTGGGGCCAACGTCCTGACTTTC.

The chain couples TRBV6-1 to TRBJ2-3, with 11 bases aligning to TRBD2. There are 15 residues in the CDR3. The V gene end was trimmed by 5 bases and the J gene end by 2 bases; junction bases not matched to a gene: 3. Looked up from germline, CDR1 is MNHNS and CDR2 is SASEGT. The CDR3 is CASSLAGGDTDTQYF. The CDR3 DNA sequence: TGTGCCAGCAGTTTAGCGGGAGGGGACACAGATACGCAGTATTTT.

The chain's CDR3 is CASSVGEWGELYEQYF. As DNA, the CDR3 is TGTGCCAGCAGCGTAGGTGAGTGGGGAGAGCTTTACGAGCAGTACTTC. The rearrangement uses TRBV9 and TRBJ2-7, with D tentatively TRBD2 (5 bases). Trimming took off 0 bases at V and 4 bases at J, with 17 bases between the two ends. Germline CDR1 SGDLS, CDR2 YYNGEE. This CDR3 is built from 16 residues.

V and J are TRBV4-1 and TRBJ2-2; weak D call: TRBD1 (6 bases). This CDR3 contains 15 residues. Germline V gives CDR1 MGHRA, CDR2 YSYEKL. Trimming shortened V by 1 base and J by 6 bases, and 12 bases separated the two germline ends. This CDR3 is CASSQVTGRAGELFF. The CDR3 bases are TGCGCCAGCAGCCAAGTCACAGGGCGGGCCGGGGAGCTGTTTTTT.

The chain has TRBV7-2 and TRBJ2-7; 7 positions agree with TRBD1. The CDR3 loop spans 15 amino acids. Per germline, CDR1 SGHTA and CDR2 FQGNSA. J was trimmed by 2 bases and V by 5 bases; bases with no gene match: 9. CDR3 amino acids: CASSPNPGTAYEQYF. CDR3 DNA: TGTGCCAGCAGCCCCAACCCTGGGACAGCCTACGAGCAGTACTTC.

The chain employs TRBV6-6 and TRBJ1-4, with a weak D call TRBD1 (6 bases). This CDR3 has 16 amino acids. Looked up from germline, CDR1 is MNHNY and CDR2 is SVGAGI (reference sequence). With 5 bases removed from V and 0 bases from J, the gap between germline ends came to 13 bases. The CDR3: CASSTDRFATNEKLFF. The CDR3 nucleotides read TGTGCCAGCAGTACGGACAGATTTGCAACTAATGAAAAACTGTTTTTT.

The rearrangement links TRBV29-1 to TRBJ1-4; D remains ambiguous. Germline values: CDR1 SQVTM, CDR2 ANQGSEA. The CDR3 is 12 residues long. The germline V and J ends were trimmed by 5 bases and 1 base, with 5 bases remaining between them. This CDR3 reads CSVSRTNEKLFF. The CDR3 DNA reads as TGCAGCGTTTCAAGAACTAATGAAAAACTGTTTTTT.

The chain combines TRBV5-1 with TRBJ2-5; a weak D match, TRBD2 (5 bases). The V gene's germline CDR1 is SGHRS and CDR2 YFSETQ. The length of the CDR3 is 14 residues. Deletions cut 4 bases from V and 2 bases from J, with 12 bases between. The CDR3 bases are TGCGCCAGCAGCCCAGGACGGGAACAAGAGACCCAGTACTTC. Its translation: CASSPGREQETQYF. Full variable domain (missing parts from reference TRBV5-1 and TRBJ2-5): KAGVTQTPRYLIKTRGQQVTLSCSPISGHRSVSWYQQTPGQGLQFLFEYFSETQRNKGNFPGRFSGRQFSNSRSEMNVSTLELGDSALYLCASSPGREQETQYFGPGTRLLVL.

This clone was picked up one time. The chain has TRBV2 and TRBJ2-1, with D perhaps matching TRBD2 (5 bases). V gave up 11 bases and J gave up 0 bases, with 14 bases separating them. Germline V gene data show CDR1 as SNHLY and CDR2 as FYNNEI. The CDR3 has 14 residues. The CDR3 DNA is TGTGCCCTTATCGAGGGAGTCTCCTACAATGAGCAGTTCTTC. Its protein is CALIEGVSYNEQFF. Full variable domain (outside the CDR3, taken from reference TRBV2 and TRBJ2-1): EPEVTQTPSHQVTQMGQEVILRCVPISNHLYFYWYRQILGQKVEFLVSFYNNEISEKSEIFDDQFSVERPDGSNFTLKIRSTKLEDSAMYFCALIEGVSYNEQFFGPGTRLTVL.

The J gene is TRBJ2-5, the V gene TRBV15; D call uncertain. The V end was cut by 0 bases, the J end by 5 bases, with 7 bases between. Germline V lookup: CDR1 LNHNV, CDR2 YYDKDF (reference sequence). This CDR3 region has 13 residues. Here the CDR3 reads CATSRDLAETQYF. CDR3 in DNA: TGTGCCACCAGCAGAGATTTGGCTGAGACCCAGTACTTC.

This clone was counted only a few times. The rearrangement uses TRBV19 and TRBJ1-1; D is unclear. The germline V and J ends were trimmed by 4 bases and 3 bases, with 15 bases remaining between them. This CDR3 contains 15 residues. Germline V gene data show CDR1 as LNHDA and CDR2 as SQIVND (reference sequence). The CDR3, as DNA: TGTGCCAGTAGTACCGAATGGTTTCCAGACACTGAAGCTTTCTTT. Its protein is CASSTEWFPDTEAFF.

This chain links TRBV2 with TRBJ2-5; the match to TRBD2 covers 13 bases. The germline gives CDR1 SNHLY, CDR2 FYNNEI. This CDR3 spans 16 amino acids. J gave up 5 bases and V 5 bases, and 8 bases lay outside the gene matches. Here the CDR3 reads CASSSGLAGDRETQYF. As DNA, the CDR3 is TGTGCCAGCAGTAGCGGACTAGCGGGAGACCGCGAGACCCAGTACTTC.

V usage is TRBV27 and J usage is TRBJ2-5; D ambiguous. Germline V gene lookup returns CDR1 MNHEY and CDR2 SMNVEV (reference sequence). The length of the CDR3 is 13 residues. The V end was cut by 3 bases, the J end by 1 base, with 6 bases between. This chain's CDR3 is CASSFTPQETQYF. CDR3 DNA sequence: TGTGCCAGCAGTTTCACACCCCAAGAGACCCAGTACTTC.

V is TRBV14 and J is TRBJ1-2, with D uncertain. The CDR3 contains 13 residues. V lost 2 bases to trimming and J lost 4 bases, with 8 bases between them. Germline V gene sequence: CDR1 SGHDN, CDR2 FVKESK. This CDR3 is CASSQNSPYGYTF. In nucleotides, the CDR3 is TGTGCCAGCAGCCAAAACAGTCCCTATGGCTACACCTTC.

The CDR3 region has the DNA TGTGCCAGCTCTCCCTCCCGCTCTGGAAACACCATATATTTT. This codes for CASSPSRSGNTIYF. The chain uses TRBV18 and TRBJ1-3; no reliable D call. This CDR3 region has 14 residues. V was trimmed by 6 bases and J by 0 bases, leaving 9 bases between them. The germline gives CDR1 KGHSH, CDR2 LQKENI.

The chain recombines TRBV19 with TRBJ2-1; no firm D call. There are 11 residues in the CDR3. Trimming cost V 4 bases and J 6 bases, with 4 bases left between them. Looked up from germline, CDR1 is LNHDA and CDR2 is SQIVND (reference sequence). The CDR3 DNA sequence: TGTGCCAGTAGTAATGGCAATGAGCAGTTCTTC. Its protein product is CASSNGNEQFF.

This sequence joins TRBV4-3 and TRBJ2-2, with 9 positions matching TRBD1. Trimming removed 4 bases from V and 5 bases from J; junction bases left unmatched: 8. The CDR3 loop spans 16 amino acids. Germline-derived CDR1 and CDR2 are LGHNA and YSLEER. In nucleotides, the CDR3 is TGCGCCAGCAGCCCTTACTGGACAGGGGATACCGGGGAGCTGTTTTTT. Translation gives CASSPYWTGDTGELFF.

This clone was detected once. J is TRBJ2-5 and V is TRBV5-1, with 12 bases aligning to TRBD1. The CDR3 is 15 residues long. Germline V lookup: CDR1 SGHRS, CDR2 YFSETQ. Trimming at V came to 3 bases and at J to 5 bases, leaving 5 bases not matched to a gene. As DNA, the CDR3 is TGCGCCAGCAGCTCGGGACAGGGGGCATGGGAGACCCAGTACTTC. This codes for CASSSGQGAWETQYF. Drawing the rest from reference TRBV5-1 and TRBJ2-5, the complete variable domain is KAGVTQTPRYLIKTRGQQVTLSCSPISGHRSVSWYQQTPGQGLQFLFEYFSETQRNKGNFPGRFSGRQFSNSRSEMNVSTLELGDSALYLCASSSGQGAWETQYFGPGTRLLVL.

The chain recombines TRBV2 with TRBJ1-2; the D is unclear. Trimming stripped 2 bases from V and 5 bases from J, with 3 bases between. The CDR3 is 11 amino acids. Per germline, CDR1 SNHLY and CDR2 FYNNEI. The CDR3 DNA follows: TGTGCCAGCAGTGAAAGTTATGGCTACACCTTC. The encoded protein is CASSESYGYTF.

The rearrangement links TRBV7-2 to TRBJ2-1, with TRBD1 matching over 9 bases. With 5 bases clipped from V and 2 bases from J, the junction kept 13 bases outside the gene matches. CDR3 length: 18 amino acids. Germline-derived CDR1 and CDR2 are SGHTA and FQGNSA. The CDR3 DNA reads TGTGCCAGCAGCATCGGGATGGGCGGGACAGGGACCTACAATGAGCAGTTCTTC. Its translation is CASSIGMGGTGTYNEQFF.

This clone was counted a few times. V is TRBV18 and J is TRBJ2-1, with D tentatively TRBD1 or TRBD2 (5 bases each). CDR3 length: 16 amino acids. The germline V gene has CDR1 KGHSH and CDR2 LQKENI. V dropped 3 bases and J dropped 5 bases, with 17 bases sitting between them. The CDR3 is CASSPRDPLPNNEQFF. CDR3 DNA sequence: TGTGCCAGCTCACCTCGGGACCCCCTTCCAAACAATGAGCAGTTCTTC.

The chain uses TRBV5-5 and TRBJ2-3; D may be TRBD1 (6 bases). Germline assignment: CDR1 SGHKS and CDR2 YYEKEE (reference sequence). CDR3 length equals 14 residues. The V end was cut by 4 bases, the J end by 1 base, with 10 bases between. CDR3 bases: TGTGCCAGCAGCCCGGGACACCGCACAGATACGCAGTATTTT. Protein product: CASSPGHRTDTQYF.

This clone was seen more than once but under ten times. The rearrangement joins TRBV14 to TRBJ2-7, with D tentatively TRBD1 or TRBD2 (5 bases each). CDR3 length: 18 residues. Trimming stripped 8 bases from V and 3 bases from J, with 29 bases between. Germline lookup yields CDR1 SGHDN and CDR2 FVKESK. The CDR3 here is CASGATIEGGLGDYEQYF. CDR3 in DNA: TGTGCCAGCGGTGCAACCATAGAAGGAGGACTGGGGGACTACGAGCAGTACTTC.

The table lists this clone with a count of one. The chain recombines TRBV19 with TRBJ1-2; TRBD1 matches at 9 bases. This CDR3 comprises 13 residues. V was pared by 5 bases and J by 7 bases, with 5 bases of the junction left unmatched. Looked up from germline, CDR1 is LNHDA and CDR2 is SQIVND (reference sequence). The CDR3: CASSAWTGVGYTF. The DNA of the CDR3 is TGTGCCAGTAGTGCCTGGACAGGGGTTGGCTACACCTTC.

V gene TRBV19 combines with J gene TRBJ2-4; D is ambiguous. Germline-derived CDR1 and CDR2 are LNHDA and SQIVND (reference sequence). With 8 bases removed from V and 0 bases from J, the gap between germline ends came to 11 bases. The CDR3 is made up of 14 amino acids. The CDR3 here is CASSRTLAKNIQYF. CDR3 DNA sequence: TGTGCCAGTTCCAGAACCTTAGCCAAAAACATTCAGTACTTC.

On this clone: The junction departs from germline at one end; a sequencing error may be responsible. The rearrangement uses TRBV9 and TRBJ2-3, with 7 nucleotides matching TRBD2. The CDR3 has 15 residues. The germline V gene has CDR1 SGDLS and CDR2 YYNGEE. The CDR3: CASSLGSGNTHTQYF. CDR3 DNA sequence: TGTGCCAGCAGCCTCGGGAGCGGGAACACACATACGCAGTATTTT.

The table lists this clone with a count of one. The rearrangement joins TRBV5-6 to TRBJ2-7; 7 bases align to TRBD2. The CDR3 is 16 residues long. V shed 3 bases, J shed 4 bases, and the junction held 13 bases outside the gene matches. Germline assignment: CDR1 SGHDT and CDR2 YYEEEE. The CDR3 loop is CASSWPAGRDEYEQYF. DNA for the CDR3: TGTGCCAGCAGCTGGCCAGCAGGGAGGGATGAGTACGAGCAGTACTTC.